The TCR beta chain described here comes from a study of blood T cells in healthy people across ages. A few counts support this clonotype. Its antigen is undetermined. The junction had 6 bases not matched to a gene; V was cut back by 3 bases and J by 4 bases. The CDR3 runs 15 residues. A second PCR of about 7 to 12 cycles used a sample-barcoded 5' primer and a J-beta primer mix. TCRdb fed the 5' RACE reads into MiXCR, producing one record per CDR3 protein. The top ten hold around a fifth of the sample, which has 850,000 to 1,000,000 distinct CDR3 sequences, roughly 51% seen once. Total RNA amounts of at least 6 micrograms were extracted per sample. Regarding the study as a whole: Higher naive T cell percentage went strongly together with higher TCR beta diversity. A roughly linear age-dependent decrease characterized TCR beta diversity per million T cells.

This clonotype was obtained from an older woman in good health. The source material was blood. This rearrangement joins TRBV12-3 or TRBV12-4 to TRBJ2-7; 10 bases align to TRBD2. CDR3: CASSFLAGEGYEQYF. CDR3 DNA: TGTGCCAGCAGTTTTCTAGCGGGAGAAGGGTACGAGCAGTACTTC.